These 4 T cell receptor beta chains share one sample of origin, sequenced in a study of shared clonotypes between healthy human individuals. The protocol was immunoSEQ multiplex PCR, while the TCRdb copy is restricted to in-frame clones and leaves out a portion. The sample gives roughly 2.5 million clones, about 92% of which show up once; over 0.12% is in the top ten. Specimen: naive CD4+ T cells sorted from blood. Subset described: CD45RA+ positively selected. These receptors all stem from a man younger than 35 in good health.

The chain recombines TRBV5-6 with TRBJ1-1; D may be TRBD1 (5 bases). CDR3 length: 13 amino acids. V was cut by 5 bases and J by 3 bases, with 11 bases left in between. Germline CDR1 and CDR2: SGHDT and YYEEEE. The CDR3 sequence is CASSGGGYTEAFF. As DNA, the CDR3 is TGTGCCAGCAGTGGGGGAGGATACACTGAAGCTTTCTTT.

This chain connects TRBV10-3 to TRBJ2-1, with 7 bases matching TRBD2. The J segment lost 9 bases and the V segment lost 6 bases, leaving 14 bases of the junction unmatched. The CDR3 sequence is 15 residues long. CDR1 is ENHRY and CDR2 is SYGVKD in the germline V gene. CDR3 DNA: TGTGCCATCAGCGTCGGGACCAGCGGGGTGGTTGAGCAGTTCTTC. It is translated as CAISVGTSGVVEQFF.

Concerning this clone itself: Different DNA sequences within this sample yield the same CDR3. The chain uses TRBV2 and TRBJ2-7; D is unclear. Germline V CDR1 and CDR2: SNHLY, FYNNEI. V was pared by 5 bases and J by 3 bases, with 5 bases between. The CDR3 consists of 11 residues. The CDR3 DNA reads TGTGCCAGCAGTCCCAACTACGAGCAGTACTTC. Its protein is CASSPNYEQYF.

The chain combines TRBV7-8 with TRBJ2-7; D is undetermined. Germline CDR1 reads SGHVS; CDR2 reads FQNEAQ. Trimming shortened V by 2 bases and J by 5 bases, and 7 bases separated the two germline ends. The CDR3 consists of 12 residues. CDR3 amino acids: CASSLLVNEQYF. Here the CDR3 DNA reads TGTGCCAGCAGCTTACTAGTTAACGAGCAGTACTTC.